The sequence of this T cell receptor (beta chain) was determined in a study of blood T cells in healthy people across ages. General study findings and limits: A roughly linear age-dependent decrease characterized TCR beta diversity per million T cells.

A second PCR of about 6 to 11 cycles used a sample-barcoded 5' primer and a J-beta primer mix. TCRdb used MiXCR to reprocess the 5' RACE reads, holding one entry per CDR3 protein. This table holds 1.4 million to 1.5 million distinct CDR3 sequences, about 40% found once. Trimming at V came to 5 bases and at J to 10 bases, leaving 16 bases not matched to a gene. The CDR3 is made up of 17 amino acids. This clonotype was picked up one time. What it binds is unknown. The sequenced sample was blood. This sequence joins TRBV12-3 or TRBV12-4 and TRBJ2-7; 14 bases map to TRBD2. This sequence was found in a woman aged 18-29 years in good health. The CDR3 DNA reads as TGTGCCAGCAGTCCTCCGGGACTAGCGGGGGTCCCGGCGTCCCAGTACTTC. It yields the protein CASSPPGLAGVPASQYF.